This T cell receptor beta chain was captured in a study of regulatory T cells in long-lasting Graves disease. Turning to the study itself: It was over 5 years of antithyroid drugs, with positive TSH receptor antibodies, that meant persistent Graves' disease. Study results and limitations: Newly diagnosed disease favored TRBV20-1 and TRBJ2-1 over persistent disease. A greater number of public clonotypes (about 2,900) was shared by persistent patients than by new patients (around 1,000).

V was pared by 4 bases and J by 0 bases, with 17 bases of the junction left unmatched. Germline V CDR1 and CDR2: MDHEN, SYDVKM. The CDR3 length is 19 residues. Time point here: persistent/refractory GD, antithyroid drugs over 5 years with positive TRAb. Construction of the TCR library relied on RNA isolated from PBMCs. Graves' disease diagnosis followed American Thyroid Association guidelines. Through Arm-PCR of CDR3 regions and iRepertoire HTBI primers, TCR beta libraries were built. One entry per CDR3 protein results from TCRdb running MiXCR on the multiplex PCR reads. The table lists some 330,000 distinct CDR3 sequences, roughly 24% of them singletons, with 25% to 35% in the top ten. This clonotype was detected many times. The antigen is unknown.

The chain recombines TRBV28 with TRBJ1-2; 7 bases fit TRBD1. The input for sequencing was peripheral blood mononuclear cells (PBMCs), taken when the disease was refractory, from a patient treated with antithyroid drugs. This TCR derives from a woman in her thirties or forties with Graves disease. Here the CDR3 reads CASSSSAIGGDGANYGYTF. CDR3 coding DNA: TGTGCCAGCAGTTCATCCGCTATAGGGGGCGATGGTGCTAACTATGGCTACACCTTC.